This is a list of T cell receptor beta chains from one sample in a study of cytomegalovirus exposure and HLA in healthy donors. Assay used: immunoSEQ multiplex PCR; TCRdb lists only in-frame clones, some missing. The sample's table shows roughly 70,000 clones. Sample: PBMCs. The receptors were gathered from a female donor in good health and CMV-seropositive. CDR3s include the opening cysteine and the closing phenylalanine or tryptophan. Fields, in order: V gene, D gene, J gene, CDR3 protein, CDR3 DNA. D genes are given only for firm matches.

V gene: TRBV6-5
D gene: TRBD1
J gene: TRBJ1-2
CDR3 protein: CASRPNRGDGYTF
CDR3 DNA: TGTGCCAGCAGACCTAACAGGGGAGATGGCTACACCTTC

V gene: TRBV27
D gene: TRBD2
J gene: TRBJ2-7
CDR3 protein: CASSLGSREGRNEQYF
CDR3 DNA: TGTGCCAGCAGTTTAGGCTCCCGGGAGGGGAGGAACGAGCAGTACTTC

V gene: TRBV28
D gene: TRBD1
J gene: TRBJ1-2
CDR3 protein: CASSLLALDRDSYGYTF
CDR3 DNA: TGTGCCAGCAGTTTATTAGCCCTCGACAGGGATTCCTATGGCTACACCTTC

V gene: TRBV6-6
D gene: .
J gene: TRBJ2-1
CDR3 protein: CASSQRQSPPYNEQFF
CDR3 DNA: TGTGCCAGCAGTCAGCGACAGAGCCCCCCCTACAATGAGCAGTTCTTC

V gene: TRBV6-6
D gene: TRBD2
J gene: TRBJ2-7
CDR3 protein: CASNKPGTSGSYEQYF
CDR3 DNA: TGTGCCAGCAATAAACCCGGGACTAGCGGCTCCTACGAGCAGTACTTC

V gene: TRBV4-1
D gene: TRBD2
J gene: TRBJ2-3
CDR3 protein: CASSQAPSGTSTDTQYF
CDR3 DNA: TGCGCCAGCAGCCAAGCTCCTAGCGGTACTAGCACAGATACGCAGTATTTT

V gene: TRBV5-6
D gene: .
J gene: TRBJ2-5
CDR3 protein: CASSPGRGETQYF
CDR3 DNA: TGTGCCAGCAGCCCGGGACGGGGGGAGACCCAGTACTTC

V gene: TRBV5-1
D gene: TRBD1
J gene: TRBJ1-2
CDR3 protein: CASSLDGQGAGYGYTF
CDR3 DNA: TGCGCCAGCAGCTTGGACGGACAGGGGGCGGGCTATGGCTACACCTTC

V gene: TRBV7-3
D gene: .
J gene: TRBJ2-3
CDR3 protein: CASSLRAGPTDTQYF
CDR3 DNA: TGTGCCAGCAGCTTAAGGGCAGGGCCCACAGATACGCAGTATTTT

V gene: TRBV5-4
D gene: .
J gene: TRBJ2-7
CDR3 protein: CASSLFGYEQYF
CDR3 DNA: TGTGCCAGCAGCTTGTTCGGCTACGAGCAGTACTTC

V gene: TRBV28
D gene: TRBD1
J gene: TRBJ2-7
CDR3 protein: CASSSGTVSSYEQYF
CDR3 DNA: TGTGCCAGCAGTTCTGGGACAGTAAGCTCCTACGAGCAGTACTTC

V gene: TRBV18
D gene: .
J gene: TRBJ1-1
CDR3 protein: CASSPLGGAGGTEAFF
CDR3 DNA: TGTGCCAGCTCACCACTTGGGGGGGCCGGAGGCACTGAAGCTTTCTTT

V gene: TRBV7-2
D gene: .
J gene: TRBJ1-4
CDR3 protein: CASSLAQGGEKLFF
CDR3 DNA: TGTGCCAGCAGCTTAGCCCAAGGCGGTGAAAAACTGTTTTTT

V gene: TRBV6-5
D gene: .
J gene: TRBJ1-3
CDR3 protein: CASRPTGFSGNTIYF
CDR3 DNA: TGTGCCAGCAGACCAACAGGATTCTCTGGAAACACCATATATTTT

V gene: TRBV28
D gene: TRBD1
J gene: TRBJ2-7
CDR3 protein: CASRTGDYEQYF
CDR3 DNA: TGTGCCAGCAGGACAGGGGACTACGAGCAGTACTTC

V gene: TRBV7-9
D gene: TRBD2
J gene: TRBJ2-3
CDR3 protein: CASSSGLAGARTDTQYF
CDR3 DNA: TGTGCCAGCAGCTCGGGACTAGCGGGAGCGAGGACAGATACGCAGTATTTT

V gene: TRBV6-5
D gene: .
J gene: TRBJ2-6
CDR3 protein: CASSFVPGTGANVLTF
CDR3 DNA: TGTGCCAGCAGTTTCGTTCCAGGGACTGGGGCCAACGTCCTGACTTTC

V gene: TRBV11-1
D gene: .
J gene: TRBJ2-7
CDR3 protein: CASSPGHSYEQYF
CDR3 DNA: TGTGCCAGCAGCCCGGGACACTCCTACGAGCAGTACTTC

V gene: TRBV11-2
D gene: .
J gene: TRBJ1-1
CDR3 protein: CASRARQDSTEAFF
CDR3 DNA: TGTGCCAGCAGGGCTAGACAGGATAGCACTGAAGCTTTCTTT

V gene: TRBV4-1
D gene: .
J gene: TRBJ1-1
CDR3 protein: CASSRGENTEAFF
CDR3 DNA: TGCGCCAGCAGCCGGGGGGAGAACACTGAAGCTTTCTTT

V gene: TRBV7-8
D gene: .
J gene: TRBJ2-2
CDR3 protein: CASSLQLALNTGELFF
CDR3 DNA: TGTGCCAGCAGCTTACAGTTAGCGCTGAACACCGGGGAGCTGTTTTTT

V gene: TRBV5-1
D gene: TRBD1
J gene: TRBJ2-7
CDR3 protein: CASRGAGGAGYEQYF
CDR3 DNA: TGCGCCAGCAGGGGAGCAGGGGGCGCGGGATACGAGCAGTACTTC

V gene: TRBV15
D gene: TRBD1
J gene: TRBJ1-4
CDR3 protein: CATSRASTGPLNEKLFF
CDR3 DNA: TGTGCCACCAGCAGGGCTTCGACAGGGCCGCTTAATGAAAAACTGTTTTTT

V gene: TRBV6-5
D gene: .
J gene: TRBJ1-5
CDR3 protein: CASRGRGSGNQPQHF
CDR3 DNA: TGTGCCAGCAGGGGGAGGGGGAGTGGGAATCAGCCCCAGCATTTT

V gene: TRBV10-2
D gene: .
J gene: TRBJ2-7
CDR3 protein: CASSAAEIFSFRREQYF
CDR3 DNA: TGCGCCAGCAGCGCGGCCGAGATCTTCTCTTTTCGCCGCGAGCAGTACTTC

V gene: TRBV10-1
D gene: .
J gene: TRBJ2-7
CDR3 protein: CASSGGTGSEQYF
CDR3 DNA: TGCGCCAGCAGTGGCGGCACAGGGTCCGAGCAGTACTTC

V gene: TRBV23-1
D gene: TRBD1
J gene: TRBJ1-2
CDR3 protein: CASSRSHSGLTGRLVKANYGYTF
CDR3 DNA: TGCGCCAGCAGTCGCAGCCACTCAGGGCTGACAGGGCGGCTAGTCAAAGCTAACTATGGCTACACCTTC

V gene: TRBV2
D gene: .
J gene: TRBJ1-2
CDR3 protein: CASRKNSGGPGYTF
CDR3 DNA: TGTGCCAGCAGGAAGAACAGCGGTGGACCCGGCTACACCTTC

V gene: TRBV7-2
D gene: TRBD2
J gene: TRBJ2-7
CDR3 protein: CASSLGLAGGPSSYEQYF
CDR3 DNA: TGTGCCAGCAGCTTGGGACTAGCGGGAGGGCCGAGCTCCTACGAGCAGTACTTC

V gene: TRBV7-6
D gene: .
J gene: TRBJ2-1
CDR3 protein: CASSLKGSRESPYNEQFF
CDR3 DNA: TGTGCCAGCAGCTTAAAAGGGAGTAGGGAATCCCCCTACAATGAGCAGTTCTTC

V gene: TRBV6-6
D gene: .
J gene: TRBJ1-1
CDR3 protein: CASSSPGVADTEAFF
CDR3 DNA: TGTGCCAGCAGTTCCCCAGGGGTTGCGGACACTGAAGCTTTCTTT

V gene: TRBV7-9
D gene: TRBD2
J gene: TRBJ2-2
CDR3 protein: CAHSIGAGVGSNTGELFF
CDR3 DNA: TGTGCCCATTCTATTGGAGCGGGAGTCGGGTCGAACACCGGGGAGCTGTTTTTT

V gene: TRBV15
D gene: TRBD1
J gene: TRBJ2-3
CDR3 protein: CATSTQGADTQYF
CDR3 DNA: TGTGCCACCAGCACCCAGGGGGCGGATACGCAGTATTTT

V gene: TRBV5-1
D gene: TRBD1
J gene: TRBJ1-1
CDR3 protein: CASARGQQGRNTEAFF
CDR3 DNA: TGCGCCAGCGCCCGGGGACAACAGGGGCGGAACACTGAAGCTTTCTTT

V gene: TRBV2
D gene: .
J gene: TRBJ1-1
CDR3 protein: CASSGVQGNWGSEAFF
CDR3 DNA: TGTGCCAGCAGTGGAGTCCAGGGAAATTGGGGTAGTGAAGCTTTCTTT